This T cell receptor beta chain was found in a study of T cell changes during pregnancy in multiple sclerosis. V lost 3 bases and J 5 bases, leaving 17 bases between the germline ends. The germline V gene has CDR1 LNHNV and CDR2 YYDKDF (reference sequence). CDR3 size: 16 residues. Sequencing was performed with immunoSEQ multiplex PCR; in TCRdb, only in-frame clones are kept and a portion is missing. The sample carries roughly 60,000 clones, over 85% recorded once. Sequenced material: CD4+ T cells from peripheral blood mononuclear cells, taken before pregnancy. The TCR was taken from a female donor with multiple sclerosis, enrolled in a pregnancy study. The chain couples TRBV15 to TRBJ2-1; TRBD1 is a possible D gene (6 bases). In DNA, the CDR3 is TGTGCCACCAGCAGCACGACAGGACGGAGGAACAATGAGCAGTTCTTC. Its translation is CATSSTTGRRNNEQFF.